The next 26 T cell receptor beta chains were all read from a single sample in a study of shared clonotypes between healthy human individuals. The repertoire was sequenced with immunoSEQ multiplex PCR; TCRdb's copy has only in-frame clones and lacks some. The sample lists roughly 1,500,000 clones, 95% to 99% occurring once. Specimen: naive CD4+ T cells sorted from blood. Subset: CD45RA+ positively selected. All receptors derive from a man aged 30 to 45 in good health.

The chain combines TRBV28 with TRBJ1-2; TRBD1 is a possible D gene (5 bases). V was shortened by 6 bases and J by 0 bases, with 14 bases between the two germline ends. Germline V gives CDR1 MDHEN, CDR2 SYDVKM. This CDR3 comprises 15 residues. The CDR3 DNA reads TGTGCCAGCAGATGGGCGAGGGGAGCTAACTATGGCTACACCTTC. Translated: CASRWARGANYGYTF.

J is TRBJ1-5 and V is TRBV5-1; D is undetermined. Germline V CDR1 and CDR2: SGHRS, YFSETQ. Trimming stripped 0 bases from V and 3 bases from J, with 4 bases between. CDR3 length: 13 amino acids. The CDR3 sequence is CASSLEINQPQHF. The CDR3 nucleotides are TGCGCCAGCAGCTTGGAGATCAATCAGCCCCAGCATTTT.

The chain links TRBV7-2 to TRBJ1-1; 8 bases line up with TRBD1. Unmatched junction bases numbered 15, after V lost 1 base and J lost 11 bases. Germline assignment: CDR1 SGHTA and CDR2 FQGNSA. CDR3 length: 16 residues. This CDR3 reads CASSLGTGYSRGKAFF. The CDR3 coding sequence is TGTGCCAGCAGCTTAGGGACAGGGTACTCGCGGGGTAAGGCTTTCTTT.

V and J are TRBV30 and TRBJ2-7; 11 nucleotides agree with TRBD1. The CDR3 sequence is 14 residues long. The trim removed 3 bases at V and 3 bases at J, leaving 4 bases unmatched. Germline-derived CDR1 and CDR2 are GTSNPN and SVGIG (reference sequence). CDR3 protein: CAWRRTGGRYEQYF. CDR3 bases: TGTGCCTGGAGGAGGACAGGGGGCCGCTACGAGCAGTACTTC. The full variable domain, completed using reference TRBV30 and TRBJ2-7, is SQTIHQWPATLVQPVGSPLSLECTVEGTSNPNLYWYRQAAGRGLQLLFYSVGIGQISSEVPQNLSASRPQDRQFILSSKKLLLSDSGFYLCAWRRTGGRYEQYFGPGTRLTVT.

This sequence joins TRBV5-1 and TRBJ2-2, with unresolved D. This CDR3 is built from 15 residues. The V and J ends lost 0 bases and 4 bases respectively, with 10 bases between them. Germline loops: CDR1 SGHRS, CDR2 YFSETQ. CDR3 residues: CASSLAGQVTGELFF. The DNA of the CDR3 is TGCGCCAGCAGCTTGGCCGGGCAGGTCACCGGGGAGCTGTTTTTT.

The chain joins TRBV6-5 to TRBJ1-5; 7 positions agree with TRBD1. Germline CDR1 reads MNHEY; CDR2 reads SVGAGI. This CDR3 spans 14 amino acids. The V segment lost 6 bases and the J segment 3 bases; nucleotides outside the gene matches: 5. The CDR3 DNA sequence: TGTGCCAGCAGCAAAGACAGGGACAATCAGCCCCAGCATTTT. Translated, it gives CASSKDRDNQPQHF.

The chain uses TRBV28 and TRBJ1-5; 8 positions agree with TRBD1. There are 14 residues in the CDR3. Germline V gene sequence: CDR1 MDHEN, CDR2 SYDVKM. The ends lost 4 bases at V and 3 bases at J; junction bases unmatched: 2. The chain's CDR3 is CASSSGGPNQPQHF. The CDR3 nucleotides are TGTGCCAGCAGTTCAGGGGGCCCCAATCAGCCCCAGCATTTT.

V gene TRBV28 combines with J gene TRBJ1-4, with TRBD1 as a possible D gene (6 bases). Germline V gives CDR1 MDHEN, CDR2 SYDVKM. This CDR3 has 17 amino acids. The ends were cut back, 2 bases at V and 0 bases at J, with 13 bases in the middle. CDR3 DNA: TGTGCCAGCAGTTTAAATTCAGGGGTTGCAACTAATGAAAAACTGTTTTTT. As protein: CASSLNSGVATNEKLFF.

This clone occurred once. The rearrangement uses TRBV11-2 and TRBJ2-7; 11 bases agree with TRBD1. The CDR3 totals 15 residues. Germline CDR1 is SGHAT and CDR2 is FQNNGV. V dropped 2 bases and J dropped 4; count of bases not matched to a gene: 4. In DNA, the CDR3 is TGTGCCAGCAGCTTACCGGGACAGGGGGTTTACGAGCAGTACTTC. Its translation is CASSLPGQGVYEQYF.

The rearrangement joins TRBV29-1 to TRBJ2-5, with D unresolved. Trimming took off 3 bases at V and 10 bases at J, with 12 bases between the two ends. CDR1 and CDR2 (germline): SQVTM, ANQGSEA. CDR3 length: 11 amino acids. CDR3 sequence reads: CSVDRQLGQYF. CDR3 nucleotides: TGCAGCGTTGACAGGCAGTTGGGCCAGTACTTC.

The chain links TRBV6-1 to TRBJ1-5; no firm D call. The CDR3 spans 15 residues. Germline CDR1 reads MNHNS; CDR2 reads SASEGT. V gave up 3 bases and J gave up 6 bases, with 15 bases separating them. The CDR3 protein is CASSDPQQFGQPQHF. CDR3 coding DNA: TGTGCCAGCAGTGATCCGCAACAGTTCGGTCAGCCCCAGCATTTT.

The chain has TRBV7-8 and TRBJ1-1, with no clear D. Germline V gives CDR1 SGHVS, CDR2 FQNEAQ. Trimming left V 0 bases short and J 1 base short, with 9 bases between. The CDR3 extends over 15 amino acids. The CDR3 protein is CASSLAGPTNTEAFF. Here the CDR3 DNA reads TGTGCCAGCAGCTTAGCCGGGCCTACGAACACTGAAGCTTTCTTT.

A word on this clone: The sample carries other DNA sequences with the same CDR3. This chain uses TRBV30 with TRBJ1-1, with D perhaps TRBD1 (5 bases). This CDR3 has 12 residues. Trimming left V 2 bases short and J 8 bases short, with 12 bases between. Germline CDR1 and CDR2: GTSNPN and SVGIG (reference sequence). CDR3 coding DNA: TGTGCCTGGAGTCCCGGGACCCCGGAAGCTTTCTTT. Translated: CAWSPGTPEAFF.

The V call is TRBV18, the J call TRBJ2-1; 9 bases are shared with TRBD1. CDR1 KGHSH and CDR2 LQKENI come from the germline V gene. J gave up 7 bases and V 4 bases, and 8 bases lay outside the gene matches. This CDR3 comprises 15 residues. CDR3 sequence reads: CASSQTGGLGNEQFF. CDR3 DNA: TGTGCCAGCTCACAAACAGGGGGCTTAGGGAATGAGCAGTTCTTC. Full variable domain (remainder filled in from reference TRBV18 and TRBJ2-1): NAGVMQNPRHLVRRRGQEARLRCSPMKGHSHVYWYRQLPEEGLKFMVYLQKENIIDESGMPKERFSAEFPKEGPSILRIQQVVRGDSAAYFCASSQTGGLGNEQFFGPGTRLTVL.

V is TRBV7-6 and J is TRBJ2-5, with 9 bases that match TRBD1. The CDR3 totals 17 residues. CDR1 is SGHVS, CDR2 FNYEAQ, per germline. The trim removed 1 base at V and 0 bases at J, leaving 6 bases unmatched. As DNA, the CDR3 is TGTGCCAGCAGCTTAGGGGCGACAGGGGGGTACCAAGAGACCCAGTACTTC. Its translation: CASSLGATGGYQETQYF.

The chain recombines TRBV6-1 with TRBJ2-1; TRBD1 is a possible D gene (6 bases). CDR3 size: 13 residues. Trimming shortened V by 6 bases and J by 6 bases, and 12 bases separated the two germline ends. Germline loops: CDR1 MNHNS, CDR2 SASEGT. The CDR3: CASRVGAVNEQFF. As DNA, the CDR3 is TGTGCCAGCAGGGTGGGGGCTGTCAATGAGCAGTTCTTC.

A single count supports this clone. The chain employs TRBV18 and TRBJ2-7; D unresolved. Looked up from germline, CDR1 is KGHSH and CDR2 is LQKENI. This CDR3 region has 12 residues. Trimming took 3 bases from V and 4 from J, leaving 7 bases between them. This CDR3 reads CASSPNIYEQYF. The DNA of the CDR3 is TGTGCCAGCTCACCCAACATATACGAGCAGTACTTC.

The chain couples TRBV7-2 to TRBJ2-1, with 13 nucleotides matching TRBD2. This CDR3 contains 16 residues. The J segment lost 7 bases and the V segment lost 6 bases, leaving 9 bases of the junction unmatched. From germline, CDR1 is SGHTA and CDR2 FQGNSA. CDR3 DNA: TGTGCCAGCAGAGCCCCCGGACTAGCGGGAGTTAATGAGCAGTTCTTC. This encodes CASRAPGLAGVNEQFF.

The chain links TRBV30 to TRBJ2-2; D is undetermined. Trimming removed 0 bases from V and 6 bases from J, with 8 bases in between. Germline V CDR1 and CDR2: GTSNPN, SVGIG (reference sequence). CDR3 length: 13 residues. CDR3 protein: CAWSVRSAGELFF. In nucleotides, the CDR3 is TGTGCCTGGAGTGTACGGTCAGCCGGGGAGCTGTTTTTT.

The gene calls are TRBV10-3 and TRBJ1-2, with a possible D match to TRBD1 (6 bases). CDR1 and CDR2 (germline): ENHRY, SYGVKD. V lost 5 bases to trimming and J lost 3 bases, with 13 bases between them. CDR3 size: 14 residues. The CDR3 sequence is CAISFDRTDYGYTF. Here the CDR3 DNA reads TGTGCCATCAGTTTTGACAGGACCGACTATGGCTACACCTTC.

The chain recombines TRBV5-4 with TRBJ2-5; 7 bases map to TRBD2. The germline gives CDR1 SGHNT, CDR2 YYREEE (reference sequence). V was clipped by 5 bases and J by 4 bases; unmatched bases: 14. The CDR3 is made up of 16 amino acids. The CDR3 nucleotides are TGTGCCAGCAGGGCAGGTGGCGGGAGAGGACGAGAGACCCAGTACTTC. Residues: CASRAGGGRGRETQYF.

The V gene is TRBV10-2, the J gene TRBJ2-1, with 8 bases identical to TRBD2. This CDR3 spans 16 amino acids. With 5 bases clipped from V and 8 bases from J, the junction kept 14 bases outside the gene matches. Germline lookup yields CDR1 WSHSY and CDR2 SAAADI. This chain's CDR3 is CASSIITKRELYEQFF. In nucleotides, the CDR3 is TGCGCCAGCAGTATAATCACTAAGCGGGAGTTATATGAGCAGTTCTTC.

This clone has only one observation. This chain links TRBV6-4 with TRBJ1-2, with D perhaps TRBD1 (5 bases). Per germline, CDR1 MRHNA and CDR2 SNTAGT. The ends were cut back, 6 bases at V and 8 bases at J, with 16 bases in the middle. The CDR3 is 13 amino acids. CDR3 coding DNA: TGTGCCAGCAGCCTTTATGGGGACGGAGGCTACACCTTC. Translation: CASSLYGDGGYTF.

DNA for the CDR3: TGTGCCAGCAGCGTAGTCGGAGCAGGGGAAGAGACCCAGTACTTC. This sequence encodes CASSVVGAGEETQYF. The rearrangement joins TRBV9 to TRBJ2-5; D may be TRBD1 (6 bases). The CDR3 runs to 15 residues. Germline lookup yields CDR1 SGDLS and CDR2 YYNGEE. Trimming removed 0 bases at V and 3 bases at J, with 12 bases between.

This chain uses TRBV5-7 with TRBJ2-7, with TRBD1 matching over 7 bases. TRBV5-7 is marked as an open reading frame, function uncertain. The V segment lost 3 bases and the J segment 2 bases; nucleotides outside the gene matches: 8. The CDR3 is 15 residues long. CDR3 DNA sequence: TGTGCCAGCAGCTATCGTGACAGGGAAACCTACGAGCAGTACTTC. Translated, it gives CASSYRDRETYEQYF.

A few counts support this clone. CDR3 bases: TGCGCCAGCAGCTTACGCGGGACGGTGGCCTACGAGCAGTACTTC. This translates into CASSLRGTVAYEQYF. This chain links TRBV5-1 with TRBJ2-7, with D possibly being TRBD2 (6 bases). The germline V gene encodes CDR1 SGHRS and CDR2 YFSETQ. Trimming pared 2 bases from V and 2 bases from J, leaving 14 bases between. The CDR3 covers 15 residues. The whole variable domain, filled in from reference TRBV5-1 and TRBJ2-7, reads KAGVTQTPRYLIKTRGQQVTLSCSPISGHRSVSWYQQTPGQGLQFLFEYFSETQRNKGNFPGRFSGRQFSNSRSEMNVSTLELGDSALYLCASSLRGTVAYEQYFGPGTRLTVT.